The sequence of this TCR beta chain was determined in a study of blood T cell repertoires in COVID-19. Study processing details: From reference gene primer amplification, estimates of nucleated cell counts were derived. Repertoires were generated with immunoSEQ multiplex PCR, while TCRdb's copy carries only in-frame clones and drops some. Clone size and V and J calls were adopted from that table, with D and trimming inferred from the DNA. The table has around 98,000 clones, around 82% seen once. The germline gives CDR1 SGHDT, CDR2 YYEEEE. The CDR3 is made up of 14 amino acids. V shed 2 bases and J shed 3 bases, with 12 bases lying between them.

The sample taken for sequencing was peripheral blood. The V gene is TRBV5-6, the J gene TRBJ2-7; D may be TRBD1 (5 bases). This TCR was sampled from a man in his 70s with active or convalescent COVID-19. CDR3 DNA sequence: TGTGCCAGCAGCTTTAGAGGACAACGCTACGAGCAGTACTTC. Protein product: CASSFRGQRYEQYF.